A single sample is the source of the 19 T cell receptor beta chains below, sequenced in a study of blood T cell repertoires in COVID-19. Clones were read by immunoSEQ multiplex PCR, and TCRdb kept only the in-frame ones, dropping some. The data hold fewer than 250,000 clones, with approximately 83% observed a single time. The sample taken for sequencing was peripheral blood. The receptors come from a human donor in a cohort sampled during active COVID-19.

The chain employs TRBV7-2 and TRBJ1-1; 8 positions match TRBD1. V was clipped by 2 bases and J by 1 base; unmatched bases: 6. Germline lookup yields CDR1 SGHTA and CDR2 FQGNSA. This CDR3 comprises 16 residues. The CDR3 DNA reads TGTGCCAGCAGCTTACCGGGACAGGTAAAGAACACTGAAGCTTTCTTT. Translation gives CASSLPGQVKNTEAFF.

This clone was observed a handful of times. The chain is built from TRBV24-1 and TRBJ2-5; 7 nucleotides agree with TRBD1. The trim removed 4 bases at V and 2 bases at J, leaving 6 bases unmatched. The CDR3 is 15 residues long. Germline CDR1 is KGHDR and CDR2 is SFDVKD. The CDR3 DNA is TGTGCCACCAGTGACCCCTGGGACAGACAAGAGACCCAGTACTTC. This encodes CATSDPWDRQETQYF.

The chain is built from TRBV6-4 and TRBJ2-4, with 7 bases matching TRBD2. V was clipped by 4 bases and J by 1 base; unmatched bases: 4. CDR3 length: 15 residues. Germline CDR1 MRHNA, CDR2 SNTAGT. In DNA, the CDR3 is TGTGCCAGCAGTGCAACGGGAGGCGCCAAAAACATTCAGTACTTC. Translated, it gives CASSATGGAKNIQYF.

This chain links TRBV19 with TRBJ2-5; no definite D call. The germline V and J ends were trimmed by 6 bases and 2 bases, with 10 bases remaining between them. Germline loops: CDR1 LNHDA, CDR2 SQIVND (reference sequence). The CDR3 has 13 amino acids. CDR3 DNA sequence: TGTGCCAGTAGGGCAGGTGGACAAGAGACCCAGTACTTC. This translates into CASRAGGQETQYF.

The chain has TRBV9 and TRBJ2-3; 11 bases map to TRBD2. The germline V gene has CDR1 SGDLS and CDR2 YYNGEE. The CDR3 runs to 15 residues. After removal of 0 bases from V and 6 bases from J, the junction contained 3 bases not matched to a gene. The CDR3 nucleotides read TGTGCCAGCAGCGTAGTACTAGCGGGAGCCGATACGCAGTATTTT. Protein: CASSVVLAGADTQYF.

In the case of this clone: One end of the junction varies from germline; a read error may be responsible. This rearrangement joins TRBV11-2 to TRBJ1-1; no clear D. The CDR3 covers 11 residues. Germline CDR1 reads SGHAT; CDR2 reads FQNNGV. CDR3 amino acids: CASSLVSRPYF. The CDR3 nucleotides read TGTGCCAGCAGCTTGGTGAGCAGGCCTTATTTT.

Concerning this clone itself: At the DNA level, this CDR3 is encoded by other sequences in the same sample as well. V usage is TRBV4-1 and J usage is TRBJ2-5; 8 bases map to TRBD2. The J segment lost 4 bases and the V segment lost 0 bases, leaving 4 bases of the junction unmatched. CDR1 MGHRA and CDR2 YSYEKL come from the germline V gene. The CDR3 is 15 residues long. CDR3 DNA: TGCGCCAGCAGCCAAGACGGGCTAGCGGGAGAGACCCAGTACTTC. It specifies CASSQDGLAGETQYF.

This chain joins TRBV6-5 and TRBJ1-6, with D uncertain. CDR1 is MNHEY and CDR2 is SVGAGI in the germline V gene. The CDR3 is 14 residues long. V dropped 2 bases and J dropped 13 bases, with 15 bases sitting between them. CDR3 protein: CASSYEARRRPLHF. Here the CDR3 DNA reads TGTGCCAGCAGTTACGAGGCTCGTCGTCGCCCCCTCCACTTT.

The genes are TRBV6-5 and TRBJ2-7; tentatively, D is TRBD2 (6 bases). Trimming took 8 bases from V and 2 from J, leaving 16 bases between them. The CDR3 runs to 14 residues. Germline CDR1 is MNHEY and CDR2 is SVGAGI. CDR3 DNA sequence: TGTGCCAGCCAACCTCCCTCGGGGGCCTACGAGCAGTACTTC. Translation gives CASQPPSGAYEQYF.

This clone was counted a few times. CDR3 DNA: TGTGCCAGCAGTCCACGGGACGGACAGGGGGCTTATCAGCCCCAGCATTTT. Translating gives CASSPRDGQGAYQPQHF. The chain has TRBV27 and TRBJ1-5; the match to TRBD1 covers 11 bases. This CDR3 is 17 amino acids long. V gave up 5 bases and J gave up 5 bases; unmatched junction bases: 11. Germline V gene lookup returns CDR1 MNHEY and CDR2 SMNVEV (reference sequence).

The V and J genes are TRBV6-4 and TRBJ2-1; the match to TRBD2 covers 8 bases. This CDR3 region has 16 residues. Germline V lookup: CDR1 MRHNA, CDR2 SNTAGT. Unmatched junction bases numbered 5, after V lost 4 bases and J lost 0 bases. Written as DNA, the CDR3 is TGTGCCAGCAGTGTAACCAGCGGGAGCTCCTACAATGAGCAGTTCTTC. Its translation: CASSVTSGSSYNEQFF.

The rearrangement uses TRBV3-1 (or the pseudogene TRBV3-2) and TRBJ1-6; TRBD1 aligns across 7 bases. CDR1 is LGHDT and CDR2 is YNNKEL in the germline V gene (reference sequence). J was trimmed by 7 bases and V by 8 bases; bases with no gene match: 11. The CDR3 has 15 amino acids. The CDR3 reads CASGPRDSQNSPLHF. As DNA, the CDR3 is TGTGCCAGCGGACCCCGGGACAGTCAAAATTCACCCCTCCACTTT.

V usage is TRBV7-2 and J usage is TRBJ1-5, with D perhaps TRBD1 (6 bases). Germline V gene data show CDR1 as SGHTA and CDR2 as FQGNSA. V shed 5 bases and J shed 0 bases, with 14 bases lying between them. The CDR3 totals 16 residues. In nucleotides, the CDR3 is TGTGCCAGCAGCACAGGACAGACTTATAGCAATCAGCCCCAGCATTTT. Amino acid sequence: CASSTGQTYSNQPQHF.

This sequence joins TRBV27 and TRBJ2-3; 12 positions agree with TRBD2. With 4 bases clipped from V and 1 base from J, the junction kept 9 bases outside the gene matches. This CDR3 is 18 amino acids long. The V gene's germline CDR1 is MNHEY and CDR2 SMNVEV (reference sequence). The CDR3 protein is CASSSSTSGSIGTDTQYF. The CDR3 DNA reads TGTGCCAGCAGTTCCTCGACTAGCGGGAGTATTGGCACAGATACGCAGTATTTT.

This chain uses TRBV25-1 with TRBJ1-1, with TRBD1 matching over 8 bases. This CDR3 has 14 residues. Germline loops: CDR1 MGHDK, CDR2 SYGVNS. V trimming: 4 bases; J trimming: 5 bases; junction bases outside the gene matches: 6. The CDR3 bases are TGTGCCAGCAGTGGGGTTGACAGGGGAACTGAAGCTTTCTTT. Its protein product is CASSGVDRGTEAFF.

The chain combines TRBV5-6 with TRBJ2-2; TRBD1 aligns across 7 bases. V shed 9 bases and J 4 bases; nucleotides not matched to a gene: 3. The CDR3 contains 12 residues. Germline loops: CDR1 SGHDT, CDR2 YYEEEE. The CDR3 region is CATQGITGELFF. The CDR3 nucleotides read TGTGCCACACAGGGGATCACCGGGGAGCTGTTTTTT.

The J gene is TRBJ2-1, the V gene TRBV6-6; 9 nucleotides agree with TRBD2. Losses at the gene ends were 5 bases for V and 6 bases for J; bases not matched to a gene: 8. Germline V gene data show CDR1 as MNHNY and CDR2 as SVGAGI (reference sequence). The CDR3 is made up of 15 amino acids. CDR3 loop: CASSQPGLAVNEQFF. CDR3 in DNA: TGTGCCAGCAGTCAACCGGGACTAGCAGTCAATGAGCAGTTCTTC.

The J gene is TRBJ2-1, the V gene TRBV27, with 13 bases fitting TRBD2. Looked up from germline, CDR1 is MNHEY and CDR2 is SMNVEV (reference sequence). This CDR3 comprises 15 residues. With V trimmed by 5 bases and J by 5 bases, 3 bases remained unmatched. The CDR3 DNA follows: TGTGCCAGCAGTACCGGGACTAGCGGGAACAATGAGCAGTTCTTC. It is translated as CASSTGTSGNNEQFF.

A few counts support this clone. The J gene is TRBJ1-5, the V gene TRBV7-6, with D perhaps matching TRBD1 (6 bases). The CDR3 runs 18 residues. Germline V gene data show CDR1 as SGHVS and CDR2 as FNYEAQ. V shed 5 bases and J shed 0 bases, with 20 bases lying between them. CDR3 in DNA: TGTGCCAGCAGCCCAACAATTACCGACAGGAATAGCAATCAGCCCCAGCATTTT. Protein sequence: CASSPTITDRNSNQPQHF.